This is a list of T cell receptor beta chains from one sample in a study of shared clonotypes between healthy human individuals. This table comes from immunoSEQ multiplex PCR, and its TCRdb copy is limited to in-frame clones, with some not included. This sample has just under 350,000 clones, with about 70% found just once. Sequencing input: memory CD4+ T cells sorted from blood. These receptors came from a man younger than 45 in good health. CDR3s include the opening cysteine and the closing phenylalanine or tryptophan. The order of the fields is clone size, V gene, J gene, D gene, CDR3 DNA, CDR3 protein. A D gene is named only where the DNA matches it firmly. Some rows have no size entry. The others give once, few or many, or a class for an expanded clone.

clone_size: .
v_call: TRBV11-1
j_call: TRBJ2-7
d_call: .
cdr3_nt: TGTGCCAGTCGCTTCGGGGCGGGCAATTCCTACGAGCAGTACTTC
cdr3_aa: CASRFGAGNSYEQYF

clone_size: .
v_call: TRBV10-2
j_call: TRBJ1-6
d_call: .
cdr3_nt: TGCGCCAGCAGTGAGCTTAGAACCGATAATTCACCCCTCCACTTT
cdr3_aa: CASSELRTDNSPLHF

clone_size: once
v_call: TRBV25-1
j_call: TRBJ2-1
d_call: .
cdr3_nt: TGTGCCAGCAGTAGACAGTACAATGAGCAGTTCTTC
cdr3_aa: CASSRQYNEQFF

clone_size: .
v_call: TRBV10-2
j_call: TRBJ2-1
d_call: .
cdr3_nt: TGCGCCAGCAGTGAACCAGGGGTGAGCTCCTACAATGAGCAGTTCTTC
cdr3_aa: CASSEPGVSSYNEQFF

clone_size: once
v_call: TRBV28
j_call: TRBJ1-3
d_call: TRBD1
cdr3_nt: TGTGCCAGCAGCCACAGGGGCGCCGGAAACACCATATATTTT
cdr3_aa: CASSHRGAGNTIYF

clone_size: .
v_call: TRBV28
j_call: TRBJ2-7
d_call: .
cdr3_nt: TGTGCCAGCAACCAACAGGGTCGCGACTACGAGCAGTACTTC
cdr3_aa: CASNQQGRDYEQYF

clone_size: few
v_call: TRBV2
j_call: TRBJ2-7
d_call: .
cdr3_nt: TGTGCCAGCATTCAAAACCCTGGGGGCGAGCAGTACTTC
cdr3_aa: CASIQNPGGEQYF

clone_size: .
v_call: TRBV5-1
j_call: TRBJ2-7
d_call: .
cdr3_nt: TGCGCCAGCAGCTTGGCCGGAAAGGGGAGAGCGTCCTACGAGCAGTACTTC
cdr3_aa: CASSLAGKGRASYEQYF

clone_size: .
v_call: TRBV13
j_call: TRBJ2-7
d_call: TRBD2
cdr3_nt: TGTGCCAGCAGCTTAAGCCCCGGGGGGGTTTCCTACGAGCAGTACTTC
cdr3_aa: CASSLSPGGVSYEQYF

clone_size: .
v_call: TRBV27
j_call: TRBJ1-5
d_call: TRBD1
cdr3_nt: TGTGCCAGCAGCCGACAGGGGGGTCGCAATCAGCCCCAGCATTTT
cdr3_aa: CASSRQGGRNQPQHF

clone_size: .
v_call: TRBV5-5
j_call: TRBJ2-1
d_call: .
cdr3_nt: TGTGCCAGCAGCCCTAGGGATACGGGCCAGTTCTTC
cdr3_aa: CASSPRDTGQFF

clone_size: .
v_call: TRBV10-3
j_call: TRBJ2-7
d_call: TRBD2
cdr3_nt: TGTGCCTCAAGAGGGGGAGGGACTAGCGGGAGGGCCCTCGAGCAGTACTTC
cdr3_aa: CASRGGGTSGRALEQYF

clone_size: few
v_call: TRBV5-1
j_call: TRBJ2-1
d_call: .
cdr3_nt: TGCGCCAGCAGCTTACAGCGTTTCAATGAGCAGTTCTTC
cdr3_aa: CASSLQRFNEQFF

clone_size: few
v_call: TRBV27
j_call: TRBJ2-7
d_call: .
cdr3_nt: TGTGCCAGCAGTCAGCGTAGGGACCCCTACGAGCAGTACTTC
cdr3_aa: CASSQRRDPYEQYF

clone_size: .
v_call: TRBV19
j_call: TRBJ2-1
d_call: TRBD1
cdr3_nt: TGTGCCAGTACCAAGGGGGCAGGCTCGAACAATGAGCAGTTCTTC
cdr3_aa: CASTKGAGSNNEQFF

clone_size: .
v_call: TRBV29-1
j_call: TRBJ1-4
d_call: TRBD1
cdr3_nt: TGCAGCGTTCGCAGGGGGAATGAAAAACTGTTTTTT
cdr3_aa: CSVRRGNEKLFF

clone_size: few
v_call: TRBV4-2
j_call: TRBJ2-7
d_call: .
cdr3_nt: TGTGCCAGCAGCCAATCATTCGGGTCAACTTACTACGAGCAGTACTTC
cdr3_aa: CASSQSFGSTYYEQYF

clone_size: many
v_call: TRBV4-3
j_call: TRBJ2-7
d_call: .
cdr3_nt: TGCGCCAGCAGCCAAGCGATTGGGAACTACGAGCAGTACTTC
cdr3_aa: CASSQAIGNYEQYF

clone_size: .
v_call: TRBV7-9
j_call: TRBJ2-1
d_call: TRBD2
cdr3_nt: TGTGCCAGCACCAAGACTAGCTCAGGTTACAATGAGCAGTTCTTC
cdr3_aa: CASTKTSSGYNEQFF

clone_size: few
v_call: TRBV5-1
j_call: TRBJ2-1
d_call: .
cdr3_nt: TGCGCCAGCAGCATCCAGAGGAGCAATGAGCAGTTCTTC
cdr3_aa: CASSIQRSNEQFF

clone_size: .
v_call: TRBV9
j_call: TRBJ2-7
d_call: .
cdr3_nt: TGTGCCAGCAGTCGGGACGGGGAGTACTTC
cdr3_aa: CASSRDGEYF

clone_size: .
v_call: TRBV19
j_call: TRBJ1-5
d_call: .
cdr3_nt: TGTGCCAGTAGTATTACCCCCCCGTGGGGGGCCTCAAGCAATCAGCCCCAGCATTTT
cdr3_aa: CASSITPPWGASSNQPQHF

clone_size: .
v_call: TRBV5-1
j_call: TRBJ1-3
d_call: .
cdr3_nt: TGCGCCAGCAGCGGGGGGGACGGAGTCTCCATATATTTT
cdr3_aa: CASSGGDGVSIYF

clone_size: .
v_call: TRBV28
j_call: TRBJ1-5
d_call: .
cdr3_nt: TGTGCCAGCAGTGTGGGCCCTATAGCAAGCAATCAGCCCCAGCATTTT
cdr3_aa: CASSVGPIASNQPQHF

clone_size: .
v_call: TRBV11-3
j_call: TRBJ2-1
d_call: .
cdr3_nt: TGTGCCAGCAGCCAAGAAGGTGCTATTCCCTACAATGAGCAGTTCTTC
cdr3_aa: CASSQEGAIPYNEQFF

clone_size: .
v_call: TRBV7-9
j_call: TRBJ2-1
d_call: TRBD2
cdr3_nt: TGTGCCAGCAGCAAAAGCGGGAGTATCGATGAGCAGTTCTTC
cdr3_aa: CASSKSGSIDEQFF

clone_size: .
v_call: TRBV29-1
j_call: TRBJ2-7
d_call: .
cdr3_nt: TGCAGCGTTGCCCGAACCGACTACGAGCAGTACTTC
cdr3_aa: CSVARTDYEQYF

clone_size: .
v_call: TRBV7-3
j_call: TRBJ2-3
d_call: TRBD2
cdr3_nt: TGTGCCAGCAGCTCGGGGGGGCGAAGCACAGATACGCAGTATTTT
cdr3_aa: CASSSGGRSTDTQYF

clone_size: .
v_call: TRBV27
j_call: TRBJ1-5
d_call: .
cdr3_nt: TGTGCCAGCAGCCGGTTGGGCAGGGGCAATCAGCCCCAGCATTTT
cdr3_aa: CASSRLGRGNQPQHF

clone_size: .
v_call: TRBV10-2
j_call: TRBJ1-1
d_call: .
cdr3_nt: TGCGCCAGCAGTGGGATCGGACGAACTGAAGCTTTCTTT
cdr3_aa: CASSGIGRTEAFF

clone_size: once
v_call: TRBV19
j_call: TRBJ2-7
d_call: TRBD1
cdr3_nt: TGTGCCAGTAGTGCCATGGCAGGGGGCTACGAGCAGTACTTC
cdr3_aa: CASSAMAGGYEQYF

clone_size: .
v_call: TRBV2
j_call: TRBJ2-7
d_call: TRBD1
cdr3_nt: TGTGCCAGCAGGACCGGGACAGGGAACGAGCAGTACTTC
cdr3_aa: CASRTGTGNEQYF

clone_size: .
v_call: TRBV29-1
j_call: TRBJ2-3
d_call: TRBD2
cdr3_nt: TGCAGGGGGGGGGAAGATACGCAGTATTTT
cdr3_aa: CRGGEDTQYF

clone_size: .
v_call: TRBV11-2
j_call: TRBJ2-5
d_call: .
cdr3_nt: TGTGCCAGCAGCCCCGGCGGCAGGGTTAAGGAGCAGTACTTC
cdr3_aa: CASSPGGRVKEQYF

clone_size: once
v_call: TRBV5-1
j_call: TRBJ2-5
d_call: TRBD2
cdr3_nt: TGCGCCAGCAGCTTGACTAGCGGGAGTTTTGAGACCCAGTACTTC
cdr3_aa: CASSLTSGSFETQYF

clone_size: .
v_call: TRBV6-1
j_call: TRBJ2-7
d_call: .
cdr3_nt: TGTGCCAGCAGGGGTGGAACAGACTTCTACGAGCAGTACTTC
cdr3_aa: CASRGGTDFYEQYF

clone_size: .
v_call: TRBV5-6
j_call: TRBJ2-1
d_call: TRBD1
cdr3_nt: TGTGCCAGCAGCTGGGGACAGAAAAACAATGAGCAGTTCTTC
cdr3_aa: CASSWGQKNNEQFF

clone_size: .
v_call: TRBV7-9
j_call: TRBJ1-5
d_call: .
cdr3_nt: TGTGCCAGCAGCTTATTCGGGGCACAAGGGGTTGGCAATCAGCCCCAGCATTTT
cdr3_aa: CASSLFGAQGVGNQPQHF

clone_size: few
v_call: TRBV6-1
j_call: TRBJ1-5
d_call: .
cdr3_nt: TGTGCCAGCAGCGCCAGGGTTCATCAGCCCCAGCATTTT
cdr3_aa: CASSARVHQPQHF

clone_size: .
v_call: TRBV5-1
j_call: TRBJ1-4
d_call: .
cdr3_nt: TGCGCCAGCAGCTTGGCCGCTGTGGGCACAACTAATGAAAAACTGTTTTTT
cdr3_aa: CASSLAAVGTTNEKLFF

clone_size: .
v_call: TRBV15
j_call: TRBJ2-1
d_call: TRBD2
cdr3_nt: TGTGCCACCAGCAGAGGGGTAGCGGGAGCGGGTAATGAGCAGTTCTTC
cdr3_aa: CATSRGVAGAGNEQFF

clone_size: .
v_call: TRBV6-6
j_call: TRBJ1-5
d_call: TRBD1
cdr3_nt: TGTGCCAGCAGTGGGGGACAGGGGGCTGCCGCTCAGCCCCAGCATTTT
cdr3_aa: CASSGGQGAAAQPQHF

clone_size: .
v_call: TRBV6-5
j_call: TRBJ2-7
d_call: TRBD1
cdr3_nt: TGTGCCAGCAGGAGACAGGGGGCTGGGTACGAGCAGTACTTC
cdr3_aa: CASRRQGAGYEQYF

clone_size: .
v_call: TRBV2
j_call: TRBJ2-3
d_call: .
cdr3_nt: TGTGCCAGCAGTGGTGGCAGGGCGCCCACGGATACGCAGTATTTT
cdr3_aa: CASSGGRAPTDTQYF

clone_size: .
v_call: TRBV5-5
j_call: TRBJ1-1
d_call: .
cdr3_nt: TGTGCCAGCAGCCCGACAGGAGCAATGAACACTGAAGCTTTCTTT
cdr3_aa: CASSPTGAMNTEAFF

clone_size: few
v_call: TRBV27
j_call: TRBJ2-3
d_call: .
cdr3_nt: TGTGCCAGCAGTTTTATCCGCACAGATACGCAGTATTTT
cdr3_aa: CASSFIRTDTQYF

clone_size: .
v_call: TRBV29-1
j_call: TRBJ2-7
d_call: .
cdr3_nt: TGCAGCGTTGCTCCGGTTTCGGGCTACGAGCAGTACTTC
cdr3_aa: CSVAPVSGYEQYF

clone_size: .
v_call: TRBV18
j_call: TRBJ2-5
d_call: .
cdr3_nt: TGTGCCAGCTCACCACCTAGCGCAGAGACCCAGTACTTC
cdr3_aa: CASSPPSAETQYF

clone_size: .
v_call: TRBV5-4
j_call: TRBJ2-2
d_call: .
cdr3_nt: TGTGCCAGCAGCCCCGTGGGGGGAGGTGGCGGGGAGCTGTTTTTT
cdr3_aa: CASSPVGGGGGELFF

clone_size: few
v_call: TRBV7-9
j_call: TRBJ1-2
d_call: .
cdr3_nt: TGTGCCAGCATCGAGTACAGTGCGAATGGCTACACCTTC
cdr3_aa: CASIEYSANGYTF